This T cell receptor (beta chain) was identified in a study of human T cells and chemical hapten exposure. Study information: Chiefly female patients presented with alopecia areata, totalis or universalis.

The time point here: pre-sensitization, week 0. Treatment described: therapeutic diphenylcyclopropenone sensitization with weekly scalp DPC. TCRdb reanalysed the RACE reads using MiXCR and keeps one entry per CDR3 protein. The table records some 84,000 distinct CDR3 sequences, 6.5% to 10% of them present only once. Whole-study results and caveats: The donors suffered from alopecia, so their immune response may not match that of healthy people. TCRs above 1 in 1000 frequency stayed constant with DPC sensitization.

At least ten counts were recorded for this clonotype. Its antigen is undetermined. This CDR3 spans 13 amino acids. J lost 4 bases, V lost 3 bases, and 0 bases had no gene match. Germline CDR1 and CDR2: SGHTA and FQGTGA. The receptor comes from a man between 35 and 55 years old with alopecia areata. Some clones in this sample may be carry-over from other donors' samples. V and J are TRBV7-3 and TRBJ2-1, with TRBD1 matching 7 bases. Sample: whole blood, taken in connection with sensitization to the hapten diphenylcyclopropenone (DPC). The CDR3 protein is CASSLTGYNEQFF. DNA of the CDR3: TGTGCCAGCAGCTTGACAGGGTACAATGAGCAGTTCTTC.